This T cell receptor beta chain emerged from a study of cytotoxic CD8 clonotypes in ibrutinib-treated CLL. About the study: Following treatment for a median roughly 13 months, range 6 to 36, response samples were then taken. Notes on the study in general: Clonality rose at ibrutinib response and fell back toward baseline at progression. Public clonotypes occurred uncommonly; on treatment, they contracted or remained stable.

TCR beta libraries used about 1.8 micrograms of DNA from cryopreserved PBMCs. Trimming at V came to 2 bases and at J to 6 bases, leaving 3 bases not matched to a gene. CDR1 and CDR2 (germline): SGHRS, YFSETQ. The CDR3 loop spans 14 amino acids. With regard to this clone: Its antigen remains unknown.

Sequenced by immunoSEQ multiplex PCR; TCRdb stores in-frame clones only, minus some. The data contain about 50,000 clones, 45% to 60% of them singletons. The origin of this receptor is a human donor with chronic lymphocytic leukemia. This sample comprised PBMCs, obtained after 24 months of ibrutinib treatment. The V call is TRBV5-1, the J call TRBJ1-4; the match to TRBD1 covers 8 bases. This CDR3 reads CASSLSTGDEKLFF. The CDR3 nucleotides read TGCGCCAGCAGCTTATCGACAGGGGATGAAAAACTGTTTTTT.